Listed here is a single T cell receptor beta chain. The time point: after dendritic cell vaccination, including at tumor progression/relapse. The data were taken from a study of glioma-infiltrating T cells after dendritic cell vaccination. The CDR3 is 15 amino acids. CDR1 is MGHRA, CDR2 YSYEKL, per germline. Deletions cut 5 bases from V and 0 bases from J, with 13 bases between. Profiled with immunoSEQ multiplex PCR; TCRdb holds only in-frame clones, not every one. Altogether tens of thousands of clones are present, about 86% being singletons, with the ten largest covering 15% to 19%. The sample here was blood, taken after dendritic cell vaccination. The TCR originated in a human donor with glioblastoma. The chain has TRBV4-1 and TRBJ2-5; D is unresolved. CDR3 protein: CASSYRLMYQETQYF. The CDR3 region has the DNA TGCGCCAGCAGCTATCGGTTGATGTACCAAGAGACCCAGTACTTC.